Below are 28 T cell receptor beta chains sequenced from a single sample in a study of T cell changes during pregnancy in multiple sclerosis. Sequencing used immunoSEQ multiplex PCR; TCRdb keeps in-frame clones, though not all of them. This sample has 45,000 to 50,000 clones, with approximately 94% found just once. Sequenced here: CD8+ T cells from peripheral blood mononuclear cells, sampled before pregnancy. The receptor set was obtained from a female donor with multiple sclerosis, enrolled in a pregnancy study.

The CDR3 is CSVEDWGTSGGEQYF. As DNA, the CDR3 is TGCAGCGTTGAAGATTGGGGGACTAGCGGAGGGGAGCAGTACTTC. This chain uses TRBV29-1 with TRBJ2-7, with 11 bases lining up with TRBD2. This CDR3 contains 15 residues. With V trimmed by 0 bases and J by 7 bases, 8 bases remained unmatched. Germline-derived CDR1 and CDR2 are SQVTM and ANQGSEA.

V and J are TRBV2 and TRBJ1-5; D perhaps matches TRBD1 (5 bases). V lost 3 bases and J 5 bases, leaving 14 bases between the germline ends. CDR3 size: 15 residues. Germline V gene lookup returns CDR1 SNHLY and CDR2 FYNNEI. The CDR3 here is CASSEFWGSYQPQHF. The CDR3 DNA is TGTGCCAGCAGTGAGTTCTGGGGCTCGTATCAGCCCCAGCATTTT.

The J gene is TRBJ2-1, the V gene TRBV13; TRBD2 matches at 10 bases. The CDR3 has 16 residues. The V gene end was trimmed by 5 bases and the J gene end by 5 bases; junction bases not matched to a gene: 9. Germline values: CDR1 PRHDT, CDR2 FYEKMQ (reference sequence). The CDR3 spells CASSTTAGGPNNEQFF. For the CDR3, the DNA is TGTGCCAGCAGCACAACAGCGGGAGGGCCCAACAATGAGCAGTTCTTC.

This chain's CDR3 is CASSRPLTGAGELFF. CDR3 nucleotides: TGTGCCAGCAGCCGACCGCTGACGGGAGCCGGGGAGCTGTTTTTT. V is TRBV7-8 and J is TRBJ2-2; a weak D match, TRBD2 (6 bases). CDR3 length equals 15 residues. The V gene's germline CDR1 is SGHVS and CDR2 FQNEAQ. Trimming removed 5 bases from V and 6 bases from J, with 16 bases in between. Looking up the rest from reference TRBV7-8 and TRBJ2-2 gives the full variable domain: GAGVSQSPRYKVAKRGQDVALRCDPISGHVSLFWYQQALGQGPEFLTYFQNEAQLDKSGLPSDRFFAERPEGSVSTLKIQRTQQEDSAVYLCASSRPLTGAGELFFGEGSRLTVL.

This clone is a singleton in its sample. This chain uses TRBV7-6 with TRBJ2-7; weak D call: TRBD1 (6 bases). Trimming cost V 3 bases and J 3 bases, with 12 bases left between them. CDR1 and CDR2 from the germline V gene are SGHVS and FNYEAQ. The CDR3 is 14 amino acids. CDR3 protein: CASSFGQGNYEQYF. CDR3 coding DNA: TGTGCCAGCAGCTTTGGGCAGGGGAACTACGAGCAGTACTTC.

This clone was recorded only once. This sequence joins TRBV5-4 and TRBJ2-7; 13 bases line up with TRBD2. This CDR3 region has 14 residues. V lost 4 bases and J lost 5; bases outside the gene matches: 3. CDR1 is SGHNT and CDR2 is YYREEE in the germline V gene (reference sequence). The CDR3 nucleotides read TGTGCCAGCAGCCCTGGACTAGCGGGAGACGAGCAGTACTTC. Protein: CASSPGLAGDEQYF.

The chain recombines TRBV10-2 with TRBJ2-2, with 9 bases matching TRBD1. CDR1 is WSHSY and CDR2 is SAAADI in the germline V gene. J gave up 3 bases and V 10 bases, and 15 bases lay outside the gene matches. CDR3 size: 17 residues. The CDR3 region is CATYLQGASPYTGELFF. The CDR3 nucleotides are TGCGCCACCTATTTACAGGGGGCCTCCCCGTACACCGGGGAGCTGTTTTTT.

The chain carries TRBV2 and TRBJ1-2; 9 nucleotides agree with TRBD1. The trim removed 6 bases at V and 1 base at J, leaving 6 bases unmatched. Germline CDR1 and CDR2: SNHLY and FYNNEI. The CDR3 has 15 residues. The CDR3 sequence is CASSRGQGINYGYTF. Written as DNA, the CDR3 is TGTGCCAGCAGCAGAGGACAGGGGATTAACTATGGCTACACCTTC.

The chain uses TRBV27 and TRBJ2-1, with 7 bases that match TRBD2. This CDR3 is 14 amino acids long. V shed 7 bases, J shed 6 bases, and the junction held 9 bases outside the gene matches. Germline V gene sequence: CDR1 MNHEY, CDR2 SMNVEV (reference sequence). The CDR3 DNA sequence: TGTGCCAGCACCCCAGGGAGCGGGACCAATGAGCAGTTCTTC. This encodes CASTPGSGTNEQFF.

The table lists this clone with a count of one. The gene calls are TRBV19 and TRBJ2-7, with TRBD1 as a possible D gene (7 bases). The CDR3 is 12 residues long. CDR1 LNHDA and CDR2 SQIVND come from the germline V gene (reference sequence). The DNA of the CDR3 is TGTGTCCTCGACAGGGACTTCTACGAGCAGTACTTC. Encoded protein: CVLDRDFYEQYF. The variable domain in full, completed from reference TRBV19 and TRBJ2-7, reads DGGITQSPKYLFRKEGQNVTLSCEQNLNHDAMYWYRQDPGQGLRLIYYSQIVNDFQKGDIAEGYSVSREKKESFPLTVTSAQKNPTAFYLCVLDRDFYEQYFGPGTRLTVT.

The chain uses TRBV6-5 and TRBJ2-7, with 14 bases fitting TRBD2. CDR3 length equals 16 residues. V lost 4 bases, J lost 5 bases, and 7 bases stayed unmatched. Germline V CDR1 and CDR2: MNHEY, SVGAGI. The CDR3 region is CASSSGTSGRIDEQYF. The DNA of the CDR3 is TGTGCCAGCAGTTCAGGGACTAGCGGGAGAATTGACGAGCAGTACTTC.

J is TRBJ2-1 and V is TRBV27; TRBD2 is a possible D gene (6 bases). The ends were cut back, 7 bases at V and 7 bases at J, with 20 bases in the middle. Germline-derived CDR1 and CDR2 are MNHEY and SMNVEV (reference sequence). This CDR3 region has 15 residues. For the CDR3, the DNA is TGTGCCAGCACAAGAGTCGGGGGAGGTCGTAATGAGCAGTTCTTC. Protein product: CASTRVGGGRNEQFF.

The chain combines TRBV2 with TRBJ2-3; D gene unclear. CDR1 is SNHLY and CDR2 is FYNNEI in the germline V gene. The CDR3 spans 11 residues. V was trimmed by 7 bases and J by 1 base, leaving 3 bases between them. CDR3 in DNA: TGTGCCAGCACTGGCACAGATACGCAGTATTTT. It encodes CASTGTDTQYF. The whole variable domain, remainder taken from reference TRBV2 and TRBJ2-3, is EPEVTQTPSHQVTQMGQEVILRCVPISNHLYFYWYRQILGQKVEFLVSFYNNEISEKSEIFDDQFSVERPDGSNFTLKIRSTKLEDSAMYFCASTGTDTQYFGPGTRLTVL.

The rearrangement joins TRBV7-9 to TRBJ2-3; the match to TRBD1 covers 7 bases. With 5 bases clipped from V and 4 bases from J, the junction kept 15 bases outside the gene matches. The germline gives CDR1 SEHNR, CDR2 FQNEAQ (reference sequence). This CDR3 comprises 17 residues. The CDR3 sequence is CASSKRGQVTGADTQYF. The CDR3 DNA is TGTGCCAGCAGCAAAAGAGGACAGGTCACAGGGGCAGATACGCAGTATTTT.

This sequence joins TRBV29-1 and TRBJ1-1; possible D gene TRBD1, 6 bases. The CDR3 is made up of 16 amino acids. V shed 7 bases and J shed 3 bases, with 24 bases lying between them. From germline, CDR1 is SQVTM and CDR2 ANQGSEA. CDR3: CSGWVQGRVQDTEAFF. The CDR3 nucleotides read TGCAGCGGTTGGGTTCAGGGGCGGGTACAGGACACTGAAGCTTTCTTT.

The chain employs TRBV5-1 and TRBJ1-1; D not certain. The CDR3 sequence is 15 residues long. Trimming cost V 1 base and J 0 bases, with 10 bases left between them. Germline CDR1 and CDR2: SGHRS and YFSETQ. The CDR3 nucleotides read TGCGCCAGCAGCTTGATGGCAGGTTTGAACACTGAAGCTTTCTTT. This gives the protein CASSLMAGLNTEAFF.

The chain combines TRBV27 with TRBJ1-5; 8 nucleotides align to TRBD1. This CDR3 is built from 13 residues. Germline V lookup: CDR1 MNHEY, CDR2 SMNVEV (reference sequence). V shed 8 bases and J 7 bases; nucleotides not matched to a gene: 7. The CDR3 sequence: CASGGTGGQPQHF. CDR3 DNA sequence: TGTGCCAGCGGGGGAACAGGGGGACAGCCCCAGCATTTT.

The chain joins TRBV27 to TRBJ2-1; 10 nucleotides line up with TRBD2. Trimming at V came to 6 bases and at J to 3 bases, leaving 2 bases not matched to a gene. Germline assignment: CDR1 MNHEY and CDR2 SMNVEV (reference sequence). The CDR3 is made up of 14 amino acids. The DNA for the CDR3 is TGTGCCAGCAGGGAGCGGGAGGGCTACAATGAGCAGTTCTTC. Amino acid sequence: CASREREGYNEQFF.

The chain is built from TRBV9 and TRBJ1-1, with TRBD1 matching 7 bases. CDR3 length equals 14 residues. V lost 4 bases, J lost 9 bases, and 12 bases stayed unmatched. Germline V gives CDR1 SGDLS, CDR2 YYNGEE. CDR3 bases: TGTGCCAGCAGCTCAGGGACAGAAGTTTCCAAAGCTTTCTTT. This gives the protein CASSSGTEVSKAFF. Based on the CDR3 plus reference TRBV9 and TRBJ1-1, the full variable domain is DSGVTQTPKHLITATGQRVTLRCSPRSGDLSVYWYQQSLDQGLQFLIQYYNGEERAKGNILERFSAQQFPDLHSELNLSSLELGDSALYFCASSSGTEVSKAFFGQGTRLTVV.

V gene TRBV27 combines with J gene TRBJ2-6; TRBD1 matches 7 bases. The length of the CDR3 is 18 residues. From germline, CDR1 is MNHEY and CDR2 SMNVEV (reference sequence). The J segment lost 2 bases and the V segment lost 2 bases, leaving 9 bases of the junction unmatched. The CDR3 coding sequence is TGTGCCAGCAGTTTAGAAGGGGGCAGGTATACTGGGGCCAACGTCCTGACTTTC. It specifies CASSLEGGRYTGANVLTF.

The chain recombines TRBV6-5 with TRBJ2-1; 10 nucleotides match TRBD2. The V gene's germline CDR1 is MNHEY and CDR2 SVGAGI. J lost 6 bases, V lost 4 bases, and 6 bases had no gene match. This CDR3 contains 15 residues. CDR3 loop: CASSSAGGAPNEQFF. DNA for the CDR3: TGTGCCAGCAGTTCAGCGGGGGGGGCCCCCAATGAGCAGTTCTTC.

By share of the sample, this clone is medium-sized (0.01 to 0.1%). The rearrangement links TRBV9 to TRBJ1-2; no definite D call. Germline V gene data show CDR1 as SGDLS and CDR2 as YYNGEE. This CDR3 is built from 15 residues. The ends were cut back, 3 bases at V and 1 base at J, with 13 bases in the middle. CDR3: CASSAFGSNNYGYTF. CDR3 sequence (DNA): TGTGCCAGCAGCGCCTTCGGGAGCAATAACTATGGCTACACCTTC.

This clone has only one observation. This rearrangement joins TRBV28 to TRBJ2-7; 8 bases align to TRBD2. The CDR3 runs to 14 residues. Germline trimming cut 3 bases from V and 1 base from J; bases unmatched to any gene: 2. Germline values: CDR1 MDHEN, CDR2 SYDVKM. CDR3: CASSFRGGSYEQYF. CDR3 DNA: TGTGCCAGCAGTTTTCGGGGGGGGTCCTACGAGCAGTACTTC.

This clone was seen repeatedly, ten times or more. The chain carries TRBV4-1 and TRBJ1-2; the D gene is possibly TRBD1 (6 bases). Trimming removed 1 base from V and 5 bases from J, with 14 bases in between. CDR3 size: 15 residues. Germline V gene lookup returns CDR1 MGHRA and CDR2 YSYEKL. The CDR3 sequence is CASSQGAGASYGYTF. The DNA for the CDR3 is TGCGCCAGCAGCCAAGGGGCGGGGGCTTCTTATGGCTACACCTTC.

The chain carries TRBV2 and TRBJ2-2; no definite D call. The CDR3 length is 18 residues. The germline V gene has CDR1 SNHLY and CDR2 FYNNEI. Trimming took off 8 bases at V and 2 bases at J, with 24 bases between the two ends. CDR3 in DNA: TGTGCCAGCGTCGAGCTCAAAGAGTTTCCCATTAACACCGGGGAGCTGTTTTTT. As protein: CASVELKEFPINTGELFF.

The chain joins TRBV11-2 to TRBJ2-7, with D possibly matching TRBD2 (6 bases). Germline CDR1 and CDR2: SGHAT and FQNNGV. This CDR3 region has 14 residues. The germline V and J ends were trimmed by 1 base and 5 bases, with 12 bases remaining between them. CDR3 bases: TGTGCCAGCAGCTTAGTGGGGGGAGCGGACGAGCAGTACTTC. Its protein product is CASSLVGGADEQYF. Combining the CDR3 with reference TRBV11-2 and TRBJ2-7 gives the whole variable domain EAGVAQSPRYKIIEKRQSVAFWCNPISGHATLYWYQQILGQGPKLLIQFQNNGVVDDSQLPKDRFSAERLKGVDSTLKIQPAKLEDSAVYLCASSLVGGADEQYFGPGTRLTVT.

The rearrangement uses TRBV29-1 and TRBJ2-1, with TRBD2 matching over 11 bases. This CDR3 has 12 amino acids. Trimming at V came to 7 bases and at J to 9 bases, leaving 5 bases not matched to a gene. The germline gives CDR1 SQVTM, CDR2 ANQGSEA. The CDR3 coding sequence is TGCAGCGCCCCTAGCGGGAGGAGTGAGCAGTTCTTC. Amino acids: CSAPSGRSEQFF.

The chain uses TRBV27 and TRBJ1-5; D not resolved. CDR3 length equals 13 residues. V lost 5 bases, J lost 4 bases, and 9 bases lay in between. Per the germline V gene, CDR1 is MNHEY and CDR2 is SMNVEV (reference sequence). CDR3 coding DNA: TGTGCCAGCAGTCCCAGTGCTAATCAGCCCCAGCATTTT. This sequence encodes CASSPSANQPQHF.